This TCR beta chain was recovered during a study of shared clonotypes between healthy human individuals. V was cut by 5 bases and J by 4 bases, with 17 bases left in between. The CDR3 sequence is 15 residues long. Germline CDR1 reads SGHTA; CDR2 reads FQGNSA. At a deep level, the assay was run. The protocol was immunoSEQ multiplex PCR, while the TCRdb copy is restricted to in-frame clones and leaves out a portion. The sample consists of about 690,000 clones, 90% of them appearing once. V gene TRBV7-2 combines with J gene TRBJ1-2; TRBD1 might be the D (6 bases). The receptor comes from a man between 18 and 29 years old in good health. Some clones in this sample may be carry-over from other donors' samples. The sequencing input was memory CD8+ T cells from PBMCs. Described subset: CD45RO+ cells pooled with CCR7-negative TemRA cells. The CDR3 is CASSPTGAFSYGYTF. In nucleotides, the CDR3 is TGTGCCAGCAGCCCGACGGGGGCATTCAGCTATGGCTACACCTTC.